A few counts support the clone carrying this TCR beta chain. Its target is not known. The sample originates from a study of shared clonotypes between healthy human individuals. Regarding the study as a whole: Few donors restricted represented genetic and exposure-history diversity.

Method: immunoSEQ multiplex PCR; TCRdb's copy keeps in-frame clones and lacks some. The profile shows some 470,000 clones, 75% to 85% of them singletons. The CDR3 sequence is 16 residues long. The germline V gene has CDR1 SGHVS and CDR2 FNYEAQ. The ends were cut back, 0 bases at V and 0 bases at J, with 9 bases in the middle. The V and J genes are TRBV7-6 and TRBJ1-3, with D hard to call. This TCR was recovered from a woman in her forties in good health. Some clones in this sample may be carry-over from other donors' samples. Material for sequencing was PBMCs. The CDR3 bases are TGTGCCAGCAGCTTAGCAGGTCAGGCCTCTGGAAACACCATATATTTT. Translated: CASSLAGQASGNTIYF. Full variable domain (rest looked up from reference TRBV7-6 and TRBJ1-3): GAGVSQSPRYKVTKRGQDVALRCDPISGHVSLYWYRQALGQGPEFLTYFNYEAQQDKSGLPNDRFSAERPEGSISTLTIQRTEQRDSAMYRCASSLAGQASGNTIYFGEGSWLTVV.